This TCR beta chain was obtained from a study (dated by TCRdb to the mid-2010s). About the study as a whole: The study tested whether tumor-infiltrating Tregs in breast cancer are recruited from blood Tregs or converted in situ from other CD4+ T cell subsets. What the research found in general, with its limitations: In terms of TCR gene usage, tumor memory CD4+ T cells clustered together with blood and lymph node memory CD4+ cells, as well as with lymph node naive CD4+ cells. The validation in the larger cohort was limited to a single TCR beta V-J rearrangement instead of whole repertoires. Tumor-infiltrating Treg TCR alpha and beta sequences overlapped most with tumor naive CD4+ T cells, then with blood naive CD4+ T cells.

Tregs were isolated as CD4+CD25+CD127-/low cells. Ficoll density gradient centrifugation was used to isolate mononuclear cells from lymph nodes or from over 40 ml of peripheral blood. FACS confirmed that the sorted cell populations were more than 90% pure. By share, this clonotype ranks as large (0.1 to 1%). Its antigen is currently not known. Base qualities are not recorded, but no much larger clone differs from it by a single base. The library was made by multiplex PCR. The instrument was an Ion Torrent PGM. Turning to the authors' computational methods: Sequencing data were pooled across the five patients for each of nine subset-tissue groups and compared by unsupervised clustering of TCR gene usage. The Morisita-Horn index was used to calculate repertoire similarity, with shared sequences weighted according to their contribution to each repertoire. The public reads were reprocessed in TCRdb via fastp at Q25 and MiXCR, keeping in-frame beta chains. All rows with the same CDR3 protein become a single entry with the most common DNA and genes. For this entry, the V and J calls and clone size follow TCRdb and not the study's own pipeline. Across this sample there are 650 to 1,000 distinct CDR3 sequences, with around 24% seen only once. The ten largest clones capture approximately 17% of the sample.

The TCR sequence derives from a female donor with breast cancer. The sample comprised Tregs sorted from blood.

The DNA is as follows: TGTGCCAGCAGCCATACAGGGATGAGTGGCTACACCTTC. Its protein reads: CASSHTGMSGYTF. The chain was built from TRBV12-3 or TRBV12-4 and TRBJ1-2, with TRBD1 tentatively as D gene (6 bases match). The CDR3 sequence holds 13 residues, the cysteine and phenylalanine included. Kept here is only the CDR3 DNA, which spans 39 bases and is read in frame from base 1. V and J lose 6 bases and 7 bases, and a span of 15 bases separates them.